This TCR beta chain was sequenced in a study of Tregs in tolerant kidney transplant recipients. Thawed PBMCs were FACS-sorted into unstimulated CD4+CD25+CD127- regulatory T cells, CD4+CD25- non-regulatory cells, CD4 and CD8 cells. Thawed PBMCs were rested overnight at 37°C with 200 IU/ml IL-2 before regulatory T cell sorting. Here immunoSEQ multiplex PCR was the method, and the copy in TCRdb shows in-frame clones only, minus some. The data contain around 85,000 clones, approximately 89% of them singletons. V shed 5 bases and J shed 5 bases, with 11 bases lying between them. In germline, CDR1 is SGHAT, CDR2 FQNNGV. There are 13 residues in the CDR3.

The receptor's source is a human donor who received a combined kidney and bone marrow transplant. The chain couples TRBV11-2 to TRBJ2-3, with D unresolved. Sequencing was performed on Tregs from blood, taken before the transplant. In nucleotides, the CDR3 is TGTGCCAGCAGCCCACGCGCGAAAGATACGCAGTATTTT. Its translation is CASSPRAKDTQYF.